A selection of T cell receptor beta chains follows, all from one sample in a study of beta chain features in type 1 diabetes. Some clones are missing from TCRdb's copy, which holds only in-frame ones; the method was immunoSEQ multiplex PCR. The sample yields about 180,000 clones, approximately 13% seen once. The sequencing input was central memory CD4+ T cells from blood. These receptors were taken from a woman between 18 and 29 years old in good health. CDR3s include the opening cysteine and the closing phenylalanine or tryptophan. A D gene is named only where the DNA matches it firmly. Rows may omit the clone size; those that give it use once, few, many or a size class.

j_call	clone_size	d_call	v_call	cdr3_aa	cdr3_nt
TRBJ2-3	few	TRBD2	TRBV11-3	CASSLGTSGSTDTQYF	TGTGCCAGCAGCTTAGGGACTAGCGGTAGCACAGATACGCAGTATTTT
TRBJ2-6	NA	NA	TRBV5-1	CASSLAEGGLGANVLTF	TGCGCCAGCAGCTTGGCCGAGGGGGGGCTAGGGGCCAACGTCCTGACTTTC
TRBJ2-5	once	NA	TRBV7-3	CASSPIDGETQYF	TGTGCCAGCAGCCCTATCGACGGGGAGACCCAGTACTTC
TRBJ2-1	NA	TRBD2	TRBV9	CASSETGTSGYNEQFF	TGTGCCAGCAGTGAGACCGGGACTAGCGGCTACAATGAGCAGTTCTTC
TRBJ1-1	NA	NA	TRBV7-9	CASSSEPHRNTEAFF	TGTGCCAGCAGCTCCGAACCCCACAGGAACACTGAAGCTTTCTTT
TRBJ2-7	NA	NA	TRBV5-4	CASSRGGNLYEQYF	TGTGCCAGCAGCAGAGGGGGAAACCTCTACGAGCAGTACTTC
TRBJ2-7	NA	NA	TRBV30	CAWNSGLRDEQYF	TGTGCCTGGAACTCGGGACTGAGAGACGAGCAGTACTTC
TRBJ1-2	few	TRBD1	TRBV6-5	CASSVPRGDYGYTF	TGTGCCAGCAGTGTCCCCAGGGGGGACTATGGCTACACCTTC
TRBJ1-5	NA	NA	TRBV5-1	CASSLEHNQPQHF	TGCGCCAGCAGCTTGGAACATAATCAGCCCCAGCATTTT
TRBJ1-5	few	TRBD1	TRBV18	CASSPPGQGNQPQHF	TGTGCCAGCTCACCCCCGGGACAGGGGAATCAGCCCCAGCATTTT
TRBJ2-2	NA	NA	TRBV9	CASSVTASNTGELFF	TGTGCCAGCAGCGTTACAGCCTCGAACACCGGGGAGCTGTTTTTT
TRBJ2-2	few	TRBD1	TRBV7-9	CASSPGQGLAGELFF	TGTGCCAGCAGCCCCGGACAGGGTCTGGCCGGGGAGCTGTTTTTT
TRBJ2-1	NA	TRBD2	TRBV6-4	CASSDSAGGYNEQFF	TGTGCCAGCAGTGACTCAGCGGGAGGGTACAATGAGCAGTTCTTC
TRBJ2-3	few	TRBD2	TRBV15	CATSRDSGRSTDTQYF	TGTGCCACCAGCAGAGATAGCGGGAGAAGCACAGATACGCAGTATTTT
TRBJ1-5	NA	NA	TRBV10-3	CAISTGNDQPQHF	TGTGCCATCTCTACAGGGAATGATCAGCCCCAGCATTTT
TRBJ1-4	few	NA	TRBV27	CASSGQGNEKLFF	TGTGCCAGCAGTGGTCAGGGTAATGAAAAACTGTTTTTT